A single sample gave rise to the 8 T cell receptor beta chains below, sequenced in a study of CD4 T cells in relation to SARS-CoV-2 and coronaviruses. Only in-frame clones appear in the TCRdb table, and some are missing; sequencing was by immunoSEQ multiplex PCR. There are about 37,000 clones in the sample; 80% to 90% occur only once, and about 3.3% lies in the top ten. Input material: memory CD4+ T cells from PBMCs. All receptors derive from an adult with COVID-19.

The rearrangement links TRBV5-1 to TRBJ2-7; 9 positions agree with TRBD1. Trimming removed 0 bases from V and 4 bases from J; junction bases left unmatched: 8. Germline lookup yields CDR1 SGHRS and CDR2 YFSETQ. There are 16 residues in the CDR3. The CDR3 bases are TGCGCCAGCAGCTTGGCCCCGGGACAGGGAGCGTACGAGCAGTACTTC. It is translated as CASSLAPGQGAYEQYF.

This chain uses TRBV5-4 with TRBJ2-1; 10 positions agree with TRBD2. This CDR3 is 15 amino acids long. Germline V gene data show CDR1 as SGHNT and CDR2 as YYREEE (reference sequence). The V gene end was trimmed by 4 bases and the J gene end by 7 bases; junction bases not matched to a gene: 8. DNA for the CDR3: TGTGCCAGCAGCACACCGGGACTAGCGTCGAATGAGCAGTTCTTC. Translating gives CASSTPGLASNEQFF.

V gene TRBV30 combines with J gene TRBJ1-3, with a possible D match to TRBD1 (6 bases). CDR3 size: 14 residues. Germline V gene sequence: CDR1 GTSNPN, CDR2 SVGIG (reference sequence). V was trimmed by 3 bases and J by 3 bases, leaving 12 bases between them. This chain's CDR3 is CAWRTTGNGNTIYF. The CDR3 DNA sequence: TGTGCCTGGAGGACTACAGGGAATGGAAACACCATATATTTT. The whole variable domain, filled in from reference TRBV30 and TRBJ1-3, reads SQTIHQWPATLVQPVGSPLSLECTVEGTSNPNLYWYRQAAGRGLQLLFYSVGIGQISSEVPQNLSASRPQDRQFILSSKKLLLSDSGFYLCAWRTTGNGNTIYFGEGSWLTVV.

The chain combines TRBV11-1 with TRBJ2-1, with D possibly being TRBD1 (6 bases). The germline V gene has CDR1 SGHAT and CDR2 FQDESV (reference sequence). Trimming took 3 bases from V and 5 from J, leaving 11 bases between them. This CDR3 is 14 amino acids long. The CDR3 DNA reads as TGTGCCAGCAGCTTCGGACAGCCCGACAATGAGCAGTTCTTC. Its translation is CASSFGQPDNEQFF. Looking up the rest from reference TRBV11-1 and TRBJ2-1 gives the full variable domain: EAEVAQSPRYKITEKSQAVAFWCDPISGHATLYWYRQILGQGPELLVQFQDESVVDDSQLPKDRFSAERLKGVDSTLKIQPAELGDSAMYLCASSFGQPDNEQFFGPGTRLTVL.

The chain recombines TRBV7-9 with TRBJ2-1, with a possible D match to TRBD1 (6 bases). CDR1 and CDR2 from the germline V gene are SEHNR and FQNEAQ (reference sequence). The length of the CDR3 is 13 residues. V lost 5 bases to trimming and J lost 7 bases, with 12 bases between them. The CDR3 is CASSGQSENEQFF. The CDR3 nucleotides are TGTGCCAGCAGCGGACAGAGTGAAAATGAGCAGTTCTTC.

V usage is TRBV7-2 and J usage is TRBJ1-6, with D uncertain. Germline CDR1 is SGHTA and CDR2 is FQGNSA. Trimming took 3 bases from V and 7 from J, leaving 13 bases between them. The CDR3 loop spans 15 amino acids. CDR3 residues: CASSLLRSGNSPLHF. DNA of the CDR3: TGTGCCAGCAGCTTGCTCCGAAGTGGGAATTCACCCCTCCACTTT.

The chain has TRBV6-5 and TRBJ2-3; 8 nucleotides agree with TRBD2. CDR1 MNHEY and CDR2 SVGAGI come from the germline V gene. J lost 2 bases, V lost 8 bases, and 9 bases had no gene match. The CDR3 has 15 amino acids. CDR3 in DNA: TGTGCCAGCGGGACTTTAGCGGGAATCACAGATACGCAGTATTTT. It codes for CASGTLAGITDTQYF.

The chain joins TRBV14 to TRBJ2-1, with TRBD2 matching over 10 bases. The V gene end was trimmed by 2 bases and the J gene end by 11 bases; junction bases not matched to a gene: 9. Per germline, CDR1 SGHDN and CDR2 FVKESK. There are 15 residues in the CDR3. The CDR3 bases are TGTGCCAGCAGCCAACTGACTAGCGGGTATGGTAAGCAGTTCTTC. Translation gives CASSQLTSGYGKQFF.